This record looks at one TCR beta chain sequence and its context. Its antigen is not known. CD4+ T cells were divided by sorting: CD25-high CD127-low Tregs, CD25-low CD127-high conventional cells. The primer mix had 52 TRBV and 13 TRBJ primers. Sequencing used immunoSEQ multiplex PCR; TCRdb keeps in-frame clones, though not all of them. The profile shows almost 30,000 clones, 92% of them singletons. The data are from a study of regulatory T cells. Study-level findings and limits: Patient repertoires had restricted TRB V-J pairs and skewed V and J usage, most in Tregs. In CD3G-deficient patients, conventional CD4+ T cells were enriched for hydrophobic CDR3 residues at positions 6 and 7.

The germline V gene has CDR1 LNHDA and CDR2 SQIVND (reference sequence). This CDR3 is 16 amino acids long. V was clipped by 5 bases and J by 5 bases, with 18 bases between them. The chain employs TRBV19 and TRBJ2-2, with TRBD2 as a possible D gene (7 bases). The TCR was taken from a person aged 18 to 35 with CD3G deficiency. Sequenced sample: conventional CD4+ T cells sorted from blood. CDR3 protein: CASSFQGTKGTGELFF. The CDR3 bases are TGTGCCAGTAGTTTTCAGGGGACTAAGGGGACCGGGGAGCTGTTTTTT. Full variable domain (rest looked up from reference TRBV19 and TRBJ2-2): DGGITQSPKYLFRKEGQNVTLSCEQNLNHDAMYWYRQDPGQGLRLIYYSQIVNDFQKGDIAEGYSVSREKKESFPLTVTSAQKNPTAFYLCASSFQGTKGTGELFFGEGSRLTVL.